This T cell receptor (beta chain) was recovered during a study of neoadjuvant nivolumab and ipilimumab in lung cancer. Study-level findings and limits: Compared with tumor-adjacent uninvolved lung, resected tumors showed greater richness and clonality.

The method was immunoSEQ multiplex PCR; TCRdb's version includes in-frame clones alone and lacks a portion of them. The sample carries 45,000 to 55,000 clones, around 89% recorded once. As for this clone: The antigen remains unidentified.

The CDR3 runs 12 residues. Germline V gene sequence: CDR1 SGHAT, CDR2 FQNNGV. Trimming shortened V by 5 bases and J by 0 bases, and 5 bases separated the two germline ends. The chain carries TRBV11-2 and TRBJ2-7; D unresolved. The sample was blood, taken before neoadjuvant nivolumab, alone or with ipilimumab. The clonotype comes from an adult with non-small cell lung cancer. Some clones in this sample may be carry-over from other donors' samples. CDR3 nucleotide sequence: TGTGCCAGCAGCCAGATCTCCTACGAGCAGTACTTC. It yields the protein CASSQISYEQYF.